The text below deals with one TCR beta chain. The authors' processing: Researchers report that nucleated cell counts were estimated from reference gene primer amplification. TCRdb's copy holds only in-frame clones and misses some; the assay was immunoSEQ multiplex PCR. That table furnishes V, J and clone size, whereas the DNA furnished D and trimming. Among about 58,000 clones listed, 60% to 85% were seen once. The record originates from a study of blood T cell repertoires in COVID-19. As for the study in general: PBMCs, B-cell-depleted T cells, or T cells provided the cDNA or gDNA that made up the material.

CDR1 and CDR2 from the germline V gene are MNHEY and SVGAGI. V was shortened by 0 bases and J by 1 base, with 10 bases between the two germline ends. The CDR3 spans 15 residues. The chain is built from TRBV6-5 and TRBJ2-7; D is unresolved. The origin of this receptor is a human donor in a cohort sampled during active COVID-19. Sequencing was done on a sample of peripheral blood. The CDR3 DNA reads TGTGCCAGCAGTTACTCGAATCAGGCATCCTACGAGCAGTACTTC. This codes for CASSYSNQASYEQYF.